This passage covers 28 T cell receptor beta chains from one sample sequenced in a study of CD8 T cells in ankylosing spondylitis. Study observations and caveats: Ankylosing spondylitis blood seemed to carry a telltale TCR beta motif made of roughly 8 highly homologous variants.

Their cognate antigens are unknown. TCRdb reanalysed the 5' RACE reads using MiXCR and keeps one entry per CDR3 protein. The sample holds a few hundred thousand distinct CDR3 sequences, more than 15% seen once. Material for sequencing was blood, either unsorted or a sorted T cell fraction (not recorded which). The receptors were sampled from a male donor with ankylosing spondylitis.

This clonotype has only a few counts. The genes are TRBV30 and TRBJ2-7, with 8 nucleotides matching TRBD1. V gave up 5 bases and J gave up 0 bases; unmatched junction bases: 6. The length of the CDR3 is 14 residues. Germline lookup yields CDR1 GTSNPN and CDR2 SVGIG (reference sequence). In DNA, the CDR3 is TGTGCCTGGCATACCGGGACAGGCTCCTACGAGCAGTACTTC. It yields the protein CAWHTGTGSYEQYF.

The J gene is TRBJ1-5, the V gene TRBV6-5; TRBD1 aligns across 11 bases. CDR1 is MNHEY, CDR2 SVGAGI, per germline. The J segment lost 1 base and the V segment lost 4 bases, leaving 6 bases of the junction unmatched. The CDR3 length is 17 residues. CDR3 bases: TGTGCCAGCAGTTCCCGGGACAGGGGGTTCAGCAATCAGCCCCAGCATTTT. Residues: CASSSRDRGFSNQPQHF.

This clonotype showed up just a few times. The rearrangement links TRBV30 to TRBJ2-7; D call uncertain. V was cut by 0 bases and J by 5 bases, with 5 bases left in between. The CDR3 is 11 residues long. In germline, CDR1 is GTSNPN, CDR2 SVGIG (reference sequence). CDR3 protein: CAWSVLDEQYF. CDR3 nucleotide sequence: TGTGCCTGGAGTGTTTTGGACGAGCAGTACTTC.

The chain employs TRBV20-1 and TRBJ1-1; D uncertain. V shed 6 bases and J shed 5 bases, with 13 bases lying between them. This CDR3 is built from 12 residues. Germline-derived CDR1 and CDR2 are DFQATT and SNEGSKA (reference sequence). The CDR3 loop reads CSAVQPGTEAFF. CDR3 nucleotide sequence: TGCAGTGCAGTACAACCGGGGACTGAAGCTTTCTTT.

At least ten counts were recorded for this clonotype. The genes are TRBV12-3 or TRBV12-4 and TRBJ1-4, with 7 bases aligning to TRBD1. This CDR3 is built from 14 residues. Trimming removed 2 bases from V and 8 bases from J; junction bases left unmatched: 5. The CDR3 is CASSLQGDVEKLFF. Here the CDR3 DNA reads TGTGCCAGCAGTTTACAGGGGGACGTCGAAAAACTGTTTTTT.

The table lists this clonotype with a few counts. The rearrangement links TRBV9 to TRBJ1-4; D unresolved. Trimming left V 3 bases short and J 4 bases short, with 25 bases between. The CDR3 runs 19 residues. CDR1 and CDR2 (germline): SGDLS, YYNGEE. The CDR3 coding sequence is TGTGCCAGCAGCGCCGAACCGTCCACTTTATTGACCTTTAATGAAAAACTGTTTTTT. Protein: CASSAEPSTLLTFNEKLFF.

The rearrangement links TRBV3-1 to TRBJ1-1; maybe TRBD1 (6 bases). CDR3 length: 14 residues. The ends were cut back, 5 bases at V and 3 bases at J, with 13 bases in the middle. CDR1 and CDR2 from the germline V gene are LGHDT and YNNKEL (reference sequence). The CDR3 loop is CASSVQGLDTEAFF. CDR3 DNA: TGTGCCAGCAGCGTACAGGGTCTGGACACTGAAGCTTTCTTT. Supplemented by reference TRBV3-1 and TRBJ1-1, the full variable domain reads DTAVSQTPKYLVTQMGNDKSIKCEQNLGHDTMYWYKQDSKKFLKIMFSYNNKELIINETVPNRFSPKSPDKAHLNLHINSLELGDSAVYFCASSVQGLDTEAFFGQGTRLTVV.

This chain connects TRBV12-3 or TRBV12-4 to TRBJ2-1; 11 bases align to TRBD1. The ends lost 7 bases at V and 8 bases at J; junction bases unmatched: 13. The CDR3 has 16 residues. In DNA form, the CDR3 reads TGTGCCAGCACCGACCAGGGACAGGGGGTCGGATATGAGCAGTTCTTC. Its translation: CASTDQGQGVGYEQFF.

V usage is TRBV11-2 and J usage is TRBJ2-5, with unresolved D. Germline V gives CDR1 SGHAT, CDR2 FQNNGV. This CDR3 contains 15 residues. The germline V and J ends were trimmed by 6 bases and 1 base, with 15 bases remaining between them. In DNA, the CDR3 is TGTGCCAGCAGTCGCTCAAACGCCCTCCAAGAGACCCAGTACTTC. As protein: CASSRSNALQETQYF.

The chain carries TRBV18 and TRBJ2-2; no clear D. V gave up 5 bases and J gave up 0 bases, with 13 bases separating them. The germline CDR1 and CDR2 sequences are KGHSH and LQKENI. The CDR3 consists of 16 residues. The CDR3 coding sequence is TGTGCCAGCTCAGCTGTAGGCAGCACGAACACCGGGGAGCTGTTTTTT. Protein product: CASSAVGSTNTGELFF.

This clonotype was seen many times. The chain uses TRBV15 and TRBJ1-2; the match to TRBD1 covers 12 bases. Germline V gives CDR1 LNHNV, CDR2 YYDKDF (reference sequence). With V trimmed by 2 bases and J by 3 bases, 7 bases remained unmatched. The CDR3 consists of 17 residues. CDR3 in amino acids: CATSRKTGTGGDYGYTF. In nucleotides, the CDR3 is TGTGCCACCAGCAGAAAGACCGGGACAGGGGGCGACTATGGCTACACCTTC.

This chain uses TRBV20-1 with TRBJ1-2; 7 bases are shared with TRBD1. The ends lost 4 bases at V and 8 bases at J; junction bases unmatched: 10. The CDR3 runs 13 residues. Germline assignment: CDR1 DFQATT and CDR2 SNEGSKA (reference sequence). CDR3 protein: CSAKIPGQEGYTF. Here the CDR3 DNA reads TGCAGTGCTAAAATTCCCGGACAGGAAGGCTACACCTTC.

The chain uses TRBV6-5 and TRBJ2-7; unclear D gene. CDR3 length: 15 residues. Trimming removed 4 bases from V and 4 bases from J, with 17 bases in between. Germline CDR1 reads MNHEY; CDR2 reads SVGAGI. CDR3 nucleotides: TGTGCCAGCAGTTGGCAGGTAGGATCTGGGTACGAGCAGTACTTC. It specifies CASSWQVGSGYEQYF.

The chain couples TRBV4-1 to TRBJ1-5; no clear D. The CDR3 loop spans 13 amino acids. V was clipped by 2 bases and J by 7 bases, with 9 bases between them. Germline CDR1 reads MGHRA; CDR2 reads YSYEKL. The CDR3 sequence is CASSQMLEQPQHF. The CDR3 DNA follows: TGCGCCAGCAGCCAAATGTTGGAACAGCCCCAGCATTTT.

The sample holds a few counts of this clonotype. The rearrangement uses TRBV20-1 and TRBJ2-1, with D possibly called TRBD1 or TRBD2 (5 bases each). The CDR3 runs to 15 residues. V dropped 3 bases and J dropped 0 bases, with 12 bases sitting between them. Germline V CDR1 and CDR2: DFQATT, SNEGSKA (reference sequence). The CDR3 reads CSASRGLSSYNEQFF. The CDR3, as DNA: TGCAGTGCTAGTCGGGGCCTAAGCTCCTACAATGAGCAGTTCTTC.

This clonotype was detected only a few times. V is TRBV9 and J is TRBJ1-2, with unresolved D. V shed 0 bases and J shed 6 bases, with 9 bases lying between them. There are 13 residues in the CDR3. The germline V gene encodes CDR1 SGDLS and CDR2 YYNGEE. The CDR3 coding sequence is TGTGCCAGCAGCGTAGGCCAGGACCATGGCTACACCTTC. Translating it yields CASSVGQDHGYTF. The full variable domain, rest sourced from reference TRBV9 and TRBJ1-2, is DSGVTQTPKHLITATGQRVTLRCSPRSGDLSVYWYQQSLDQGLQFLIQYYNGEERAKGNILERFSAQQFPDLHSELNLSSLELGDSALYFCASSVGQDHGYTFGSGTRLTVV.

The V and J genes are TRBV11-3 and TRBJ2-1; no reliable D call. V lost 1 base to trimming and J lost 8 bases, with 15 bases between them. Germline V gene sequence: CDR1 SGHNT, CDR2 YENEEA. CDR3 length: 15 residues. The CDR3 DNA is TGTGCCAGCAGCTTAGGTGCAACCCCTAGGGATGAGCAGTTCTTC. It translates to CASSLGATPRDEQFF.

The table lists this clonotype with a few counts. The rearrangement joins TRBV12-3 or TRBV12-4 to TRBJ2-7; D perhaps matches TRBD2 (6 bases). The germline V and J ends were trimmed by 10 bases and 5 bases, with 15 bases remaining between them. The CDR3 totals 12 residues. CDR3 sequence (DNA): TGTGCCACCGGGAGCACTGTAAACGAGCAGTACTTC. Its translation: CATGSTVNEQYF.

This clonotype was picked up many times. The chain has TRBV5-1 and TRBJ2-7; D might be TRBD1 (6 bases). V was shortened by 6 bases and J by 4 bases, with 17 bases between the two germline ends. Germline V gene sequence: CDR1 SGHRS, CDR2 YFSETQ. The CDR3 is 14 amino acids. The CDR3 DNA follows: TGCGCCAGCAACCGGGACACATCCTCTTACGAGCAGTACTTC. The encoded protein is CASNRDTSSYEQYF.

The CDR3 DNA follows: TGTGCCAGCAGTCCCAGGGGGCCAGGGGAGACCCAGTACTTC. This encodes CASSPRGPGETQYF. The chain is built from TRBV7-6 and TRBJ2-5, with 8 nucleotides matching TRBD1. The germline gives CDR1 SGHVS, CDR2 FNYEAQ. V trimming: 6 bases; J trimming: 5 bases; junction bases outside the gene matches: 8. The CDR3 runs to 14 residues.

This clonotype occurred many times. This CDR3 reads CASSQSSKGKVFSGYTF. DNA for the CDR3: TGTGCCAGCAGCCAGTCCTCTAAGGGGAAGGTCTTTAGTGGCTACACCTTC. The rearrangement uses TRBV14 and TRBJ1-2, with D possibly TRBD1 on 5 matching bases. Deletions cut 3 bases from V and 7 bases from J, with 24 bases between. This CDR3 is 17 amino acids long. In germline, CDR1 is SGHDN, CDR2 FVKESK.

The chain employs TRBV18 and TRBJ1-3; D gene uncertain. This CDR3 comprises 15 residues. V shed 2 bases and J shed 0 bases, with 8 bases lying between them. The germline CDR1 and CDR2 sequences are KGHSH and LQKENI. The CDR3 protein is CASSPTRRSGNTIYF. The CDR3 bases are TGTGCCAGCTCACCAACACGTCGCTCTGGAAACACCATATATTTT.

The V gene is TRBV6-1, the J gene TRBJ2-1; TRBD2 matches 12 bases. V was pared by 4 bases and J by 0 bases, with 4 bases of the junction left unmatched. The length of the CDR3 is 17 residues. Germline V gene sequence: CDR1 MNHNS, CDR2 SASEGT. The chain's CDR3 is CASSGLAGASSYNEQFF. CDR3 DNA sequence: TGTGCCAGCAGTGGACTAGCGGGGGCGAGCTCCTACAATGAGCAGTTCTTC.

This clonotype was found a few times. V is TRBV7-8 and J is TRBJ1-1, with D uncertain. CDR3 length equals 14 residues. CDR1 and CDR2 (germline): SGHVS, FQNEAQ. Deletions cut 2 bases from V and 4 bases from J, with 11 bases between. The CDR3 reads CASSLFTGSTEAFF. The CDR3 nucleotides are TGTGCCAGCAGCTTATTTACGGGGAGCACTGAAGCTTTCTTT.

In this sample, this clonotype turned up a few times. The CDR3 is CASSLLEPGRNTEAFF. CDR3 nucleotide sequence: TGTGCCAGCAGCTTGTTAGAGCCCGGGAGAAACACTGAAGCTTTCTTT. The chain has TRBV5-5 and TRBJ1-1, with D unresolved. Germline loops: CDR1 SGHKS, CDR2 YYEKEE (reference sequence). Between the trimmed V and J ends, which lost 1 base and 2 bases, there was a span of 15 bases. The CDR3 runs to 16 residues.

The chain links TRBV6-1 to TRBJ2-1; 9 bases match TRBD1. The CDR3 length is 16 residues. CDR1 is MNHNS, CDR2 SASEGT, per germline. V lost 4 bases to trimming and J lost 0 bases; unmatched junction nucleotides: 4. DNA of the CDR3: TGTGCCAGCAGTGGTGGGACAGGGAGCTCCTACAATGAGCAGTTCTTC. Its protein is CASSGGTGSSYNEQFF.

The V and J genes are TRBV18 and TRBJ2-1; TRBD2 might be the D (6 bases). V lost 6 bases to trimming and J lost 5 bases, with 17 bases between them. Germline CDR1 KGHSH, CDR2 LQKENI. This CDR3 is built from 15 residues. The chain's CDR3 is CASSPGRGEDNEQFF. The CDR3 DNA is TGTGCCAGCTCTCCGGGGCGCGGGGAGGACAATGAGCAGTTCTTC.

At least ten counts were recorded for this clonotype. CDR3 residues: CSVKIGPYEQYF. The CDR3 bases are TGCAGCGTTAAAATTGGACCCTACGAGCAGTACTTC. V and J are TRBV29-1 and TRBJ2-7; D gene unclear. This CDR3 has 12 amino acids. Looked up from germline, CDR1 is SQVTM and CDR2 is ANQGSEA. V shed 5 bases and J shed 2 bases, with 10 bases lying between them.